This entry describes one TCR beta chain. Its target antigen remains unknown. No base quality information exists; no much larger clone differs at one position. This record belongs to a study of beta chain features in type 1 diabetes (dated by TCRdb to 2016 to 2018). About the investigation overall: Mean age, gender distribution, total cell number and subset yield did not differ between patients and healthy donors. A total of some 100,000,000 sorted cells were examined across all samples, and a strong correlation was observed between cell number per subset and RNA yield. The study compared the TCRB repertoires of sorted circulating CD4+ T cell subsets in recently diagnosed type 1 diabetes patients with those in matched healthy donors. Regulatory and stem cell-like memory subsets were isolated from only 8 patients and about eight healthy donors, whereas naive and central memory subsets came from all 28 donors.

V loses 5 bases of germline sequence and J loses 3 bases, and the interval between the two ends is 13 bases. From cysteine to phenylalanine, the CDR3 is 14 amino acids long. The read is trimmed to its CDR3 DNA, 42 bases read in frame from base 1. The germline V gene yields MNHNS for CDR1 and SASEGT for CDR2. The High Capacity cDNA Reverse Transcription Kit was used to reverse transcribe all of the isolated RNA, meaning that expressed TCRB transcripts were what got sequenced. Naive, central memory and regulatory T cell samples underwent deep immunoSEQ sequencing, averaging about 3.57 million total reads per sample. Sorted cells were lysed in RLT buffer and RNA was extracted with DNase-treated RNeasy Micro or Mini kits, depending on cell number. To prevent cross-contamination, each cell subset was processed individually, whereas patient and healthy donor samples were processed jointly. The immunoSEQ multiplex PCR was used to amplify TCRB sequences from cDNA, yielding 87-bp fragments that span the CDR3 region. Amplicons were sequenced on the Illumina HiSeq platform. The original methods were these. PCR bias was computationally corrected using synthetic template baselines, reads within Hamming distance 2 were collapsed, and singletons that could not be merged were discarded. Reads were aligned against IMGT so that V, D and J genes, CDR3 length and insertions or deletions at six rearrangement sites could be assigned. Within each subset, clonotype counts were normalized to sorted cell number, after which true diversity and Gini coefficients were computed with the tcR R package. Repertoire sharing was quantified using the overlap coefficient calculated on TCRB nucleotide sequences. The table comes from immuneACCESS by way of TCRdb, which keeps in-frame sequences with V and J called. Part of the clones is missing from these tables; in studies checked, under half for an unresolved V gene and the rest for unknown reasons. D and trimming come from the DNA, and the V and J calls and clone size come from that table. In all, the sample holds fewer than 150,000 clones, and less than 9% of those were seen once. In total, the top ten clones hold about 1.4% of the sample.

From each donor, a single peripheral blood sample of approximately 110 mL on average was drawn into heparinised tubes. Using a panel that included CD45RO, CCR7, CD25, CD127, CD95 and CD27, naive, central memory, regulatory and stem cell-like memory CD4+ T cells were sorted on a BD FACSAria II. Every sorted population had a purity above 95%. PBMCs were isolated immediately by Lymphoprep density gradient centrifugation and stained directly without culture. To minimize batch effects, samples were stained and sorted in pairs, one healthy donor with one patient per experiment. The full study reports these points: Shorter templates might be favored by PCR, yet because patient and control samples were amplified and corrected together, any such skew would affect both groups equally. HLA sub-analyses involved small numbers of individuals, so any influence of HLA type on TCRB rearrangement remained unresolved. At VDJ recombination sites, patients with type 1 diabetes made fewer insertions and deleted more nucleotides, a pattern implying thymic rearrangement abnormalities. Naive, central memory and regulatory TCRB repertoires appeared to be more similar among patients than among healthy donors. In all four CD4+ subsets, TCRB CDR3 length was moderately but significantly shorter in type 1 diabetes patients. Because cDNA was sequenced instead of genomic DNA, highly expressing activated cells could be over-represented, though the groups showed no difference in activation or CD3 levels.

Recombination connected TRBV6-1 to TRBJ1-1; the D gene is possibly TRBD1, with 6 bases matching. The sequence was obtained from a woman aged 30 to 39 in good health. Sequencing was done on a sample of central memory CD4+ T cells from blood. The nucleotide sequence is TGTGCCAGCAGTATGGGACAAGGCTACACTGAAGCTTTCTTT. Protein translation: CASSMGQGYTEAFF.